This TCR beta chain was captured in a study of Ad26.COV2.S vaccination and SARS-CoV-2 variants (dated by TCRdb to about 2021). Study-wide context: Donors in the vaccine arm were drawn from COV1001, a phase I-IIa trial of Ad26.COV2.S in healthy adults that was multicentre, randomized, double-blind and placebo-controlled. Trial participants were randomized into five groups of five: low-dose or high-dose Ad26.COV2.S given once or twice, or placebo on both occasions. Blinding of investigators to trial group allocation was maintained during experiments and outcome assessment. TCRbeta repertoire sequencing served as the tool for gauging how specific and how broad the SARS-CoV-2-reactive T cell receptors were following Ad26.COV2.S vaccination. The TCR-sequenced set comprised approximately 32 samples: about 19 Ad26.COV2.S vaccine recipients, 5 placebo recipients and 8 SARS-CoV-2 convalescent individuals. Ad26.COV2.S was administered intramuscularly at 5 x 10^10 or 1 x 10^11 viral particles, either as a single shot or as two shots given 56 days apart.

General study outcomes and caveats: Ad26.COV2.S recipients had higher spike-specific TCR breadth than placebo recipients (P = 0.0014). Comparing responses between vaccine doses or regimens was not something the study was powered to do. Vaccine and placebo recipients had comparable non-spike TCR breadth, which fits with the vaccine containing only spike. Substantial breadth of spike-specific CD8+ and CD4+ T cell responses was reported after vaccination. According to the authors, total T cell responses may have been underestimated by the TCR breadth and depth analyses.

TCRbeta CDR3 regions were sequenced with the immunoSEQ Assay. After extraction, genomic DNA underwent amplification by bias-controlled multiplex PCR, followed by high-throughput sequencing. The original pipeline was this. To quantify the absolute abundance of every unique TCRbeta CDR3 region, sequences were collapsed and filtered. T cell fraction was estimated by normalization of TCRbeta template counts to usable DNA, with usable DNA being measured through amplification of reference genes present in all nucleated cells. Repertoire TCRs were annotated as SARS-CoV-2-specific by exact matching of V gene, CDR3 amino acid sequence and J gene to a known reactive TCR set. MIRA supplied the reference SARS-CoV-2 TCR set, which was filtered for enrichment in COVID-19-positive ImmuneCODE repertoires so that public or cross-reactive TCRs were removed. Using the MIRA antigens, annotated TCRs were further analysed by specific ORF or by position within an ORF. Breadth was defined as the number of annotated unique rearrangements divided by the total number of unique productive rearrangements, and depth was defined as the summed frequency of the annotated unique rearrangements. Two-sided Wilcoxon rank-sum tests were used to compare TCR breadth between groups. This immuneACCESS table, as held by TCRdb, lists in-frame sequences with V and J called but not all clones. Of the missing ones, under half trace to an unresolved V gene in checked studies; the others have no known cause. V and J calls and clone size follow that table, whereas D and trimming were derived from the DNA. The sample contains hundreds of thousands of clones, 92% of them found a single time. 1.5% to 2% of the sample comes from the top ten.

On this clone itself: Its recognized antigen is unknown. No much larger clone exists at a distance of one base, and base qualities are not known.

V and J are trimmed by 5 bases and 8 bases, and the gene matches miss 10 bases of the junction. The CDR3 holds 15 amino acids from the cysteine to the phenylalanine. The kept DNA is CDR3 alone, 45 bases in frame from the first base. Taken from the germline V gene, the CDR1 and CDR2 loops are SGHRS and YFSETQ. This specimen's treatment or condition label, interpreted: 15 to 20 received Ad26.COV2.S at low or high dose, single or two shots; 5 received placebo; per-sample allocation not given. For vaccine and placebo recipients, repertoires were sequenced using samples collected on day 63 after the first injection. In Cohort 1b, 20 to 25 adults aged 18-55 years were enrolled at a single site in Boston, USA, between 29 July and 7 August 2020. As a vaccine, Ad26.COV2.S was a replication-incompetent adenovirus type 26 vector that expressed a prefusion-stabilized SARS-CoV-2 spike protein derived from the original Wuhan strain.

This specimen was peripheral blood, taken in a trial of Ad26.COV2.S vaccine versus placebo. The clonotype originates from a person between 18 and 65 years old who received the Ad26.COV2.S COVID-19 vaccine or a placebo. Here the chain combines TRBV5-1 and TRBJ1-4; TRBD1 lines up with 9 middle nucleotides. The CDR3 corresponds to CASSLSGQGLEKLFF. The nucleotides are TGCGCCAGCAGTTTATCGGGACAGGGATTAGAAAAACTGTTTTTT.